A single sample is the source of the 16 T cell receptor beta chains below, sequenced in a study of shared clonotypes between healthy human individuals. TCRdb's copy holds only in-frame clones and misses some; the assay was immunoSEQ multiplex PCR. The table records about 110,000 clones, roughly two thirds of them present only once. Material: memory CD8+ T cells sorted from blood. The sample's subset: CD45RO+ cells pooled with CCR7-negative TemRA cells. All receptors derive from a woman aged 25 to 39 in good health.

This clone was seen at least ten times. The rearrangement uses TRBV28 and TRBJ2-7, with TRBD2 matching 7 bases. Looked up from germline, CDR1 is MDHEN and CDR2 is SYDVKM. V lost 6 bases to trimming and J lost 6 bases; unmatched junction nucleotides: 14. The CDR3 length is 15 residues. CDR3 coding DNA: TGTGCCAGCAGCCCCGGCGGGCGGGAGTCTAGCGAGCAGTACTTC. Translated, it gives CASSPGGRESSEQYF.

This clone was detected once. The chain is built from TRBV5-1 and TRBJ2-5, with 8 positions matching TRBD1. The CDR3 is made up of 15 amino acids. V trimming: 0 bases; J trimming: 1 base; junction bases outside the gene matches: 2. From germline, CDR1 is SGHRS and CDR2 YFSETQ. The CDR3 DNA reads TGCGCCAGCAGCTTGGGCAGGGGGCGCCAAGAGACCCAGTACTTC. Translation gives CASSLGRGRQETQYF.

This sequence joins TRBV4-1 and TRBJ1-2; D may be TRBD1 (5 bases). The germline V gene encodes CDR1 MGHRA and CDR2 YSYEKL. V gave up 1 base and J gave up 6 bases, with 24 bases separating them. The CDR3 is 18 amino acids. The CDR3 region is CASSQVGLVNPGPDGYTF. The CDR3 DNA reads TGCGCCAGCAGCCAAGTGGGGCTAGTTAATCCGGGCCCGGATGGCTACACCTTC.

The gene calls are TRBV6-6 and TRBJ2-1; the D is unclear. The CDR3 consists of 15 residues. V gave up 4 bases and J gave up 5 bases, with 15 bases separating them. CDR1 MNHNY and CDR2 SVGAGI come from the germline V gene (reference sequence). The DNA for the CDR3 is TGTGCCAGCAGTTTAAGCCTAGTTACAAACAATGAGCAGTTCTTC. Encoded protein: CASSLSLVTNNEQFF.

J is TRBJ1-2 and V is TRBV6-1; TRBD1 matches 8 bases. The CDR3 runs to 13 residues. Trimming took 2 bases from V and 7 from J; bases not matched to a gene: 3. CDR1 is MNHNS and CDR2 is SASEGT in the germline V gene. CDR3 region: CASSEQGAAGYTF. The CDR3 coding sequence is TGTGCCAGCAGTGAACAGGGGGCGGCTGGCTACACCTTC.

V and J are TRBV5-1 and TRBJ1-5, with D tentatively TRBD1 (5 bases). V was trimmed by 3 bases and J by 3 bases, leaving 13 bases between them. The V gene's germline CDR1 is SGHRS and CDR2 YFSETQ. The CDR3 length is 15 residues. The CDR3 here is CASSSGDLPNQPQHF. CDR3 DNA: TGCGCCAGCAGCTCGGGGGACCTACCCAATCAGCCCCAGCATTTT.

This sequence joins TRBV18 and TRBJ2-6; D ambiguous. CDR1 and CDR2 (germline): KGHSH, LQKENI. Trimming stripped 2 bases from V and 0 bases from J, with 8 bases between. The CDR3 is 16 amino acids. CDR3 sequence reads: CASSPMPFSGANVLTF. Here the CDR3 DNA reads TGTGCCAGCTCACCAATGCCGTTCTCTGGGGCCAACGTCCTGACTTTC.

The chain joins TRBV19 to TRBJ1-5, with D tentatively TRBD1 (5 bases). Germline V gene lookup returns CDR1 LNHDA and CDR2 SQIVND (reference sequence). The CDR3 is 13 amino acids. V lost 6 bases and J lost 3, with 9 bases in between. For the CDR3, the DNA is TGTGCCAGTAGCGGGACGGACAATCAGCCCCAGCATTTT. This encodes CASSGTDNQPQHF.

This clone was recorded at least ten times. The V and J genes are TRBV5-1 and TRBJ2-1; 11 nucleotides match TRBD2. The CDR3 is 17 amino acids. Trimming removed 4 bases from V and 8 bases from J; junction bases left unmatched: 14. Per germline, CDR1 SGHRS and CDR2 YFSETQ. This CDR3 reads CASSTHWTSGPADEQFF. The CDR3 nucleotides are TGCGCCAGCAGCACCCATTGGACTAGCGGGCCGGCGGATGAGCAGTTCTTC.

The V gene is TRBV4-2, the J gene TRBJ2-7; possible D gene TRBD2, 5 bases. CDR1 is LGHNA, CDR2 YNFKEQ, per germline. The germline V and J ends were trimmed by 4 bases and 6 bases, with 19 bases remaining between them. This CDR3 has 15 residues. In nucleotides, the CDR3 is TGTGCCAGCAGCCTGCGGTGGGTACGAGGGAGCGAGCAGTACTTC. Translated: CASSLRWVRGSEQYF.

This chain links TRBV4-1 with TRBJ2-5; 13 nucleotides align to TRBD2. The CDR3 is 17 amino acids. In germline, CDR1 is MGHRA, CDR2 YSYEKL. J lost 3 bases, V lost 0 bases, and 4 bases had no gene match. CDR3 protein: CASSQEPGLAGEETQYF. The CDR3 region has the DNA TGCGCCAGCAGCCAAGAACCCGGACTAGCGGGAGAAGAGACCCAGTACTTC.

The CDR3 DNA reads TGCGCCAGCAGTGAGTGGGGACTCTACAATGAGCAGTTCTTC. Translation gives CASSEWGLYNEQFF. The V and J genes are TRBV10-2 and TRBJ2-1; weak D call: TRBD2 (6 bases). The CDR3 covers 14 residues. V dropped 1 base and J dropped 3 bases, with 7 bases sitting between them. Germline loops: CDR1 WSHSY, CDR2 SAAADI.

The J gene is TRBJ2-7, the V gene TRBV6-1; D is possibly TRBD1 (6 bases). Between the trimmed V and J ends, which lost 7 bases and 0 bases, there was a span of 16 bases. CDR3 length: 15 amino acids. Germline CDR1 reads MNHNS; CDR2 reads SASEGT. The CDR3 spells CASIPRGPDSYEQYF. CDR3 nucleotide sequence: TGTGCCAGCATACCCAGGGGACCCGACTCCTACGAGCAGTACTTC.

V gene TRBV18 combines with J gene TRBJ2-2, with TRBD2 identical over 7 bases. Germline CDR1 is KGHSH and CDR2 is LQKENI. Germline trimming cut 4 bases from V and 0 bases from J; bases unmatched to any gene: 5. The CDR3 is made up of 16 amino acids. CDR3 DNA sequence: TGTGCCAGCTCACTGGGGGGGATCGCGAACACCGGGGAGCTGTTTTTT. It is translated as CASSLGGIANTGELFF.

This clone is medium-sized in the sample. The chain joins TRBV2 to TRBJ2-7; possible D gene TRBD1, 5 bases. V was cut by 7 bases and J by 2 bases, with 18 bases left in between. This CDR3 contains 15 residues. Germline loops: CDR1 SNHLY, CDR2 FYNNEI. The CDR3 DNA reads as TGTGCCAGCACCCCCCCCACAGGAGCCGCCTACGAGCAGTACTTC. It is translated as CASTPPTGAAYEQYF. Based on the CDR3 plus reference TRBV2 and TRBJ2-7, the full variable domain is EPEVTQTPSHQVTQMGQEVILRCVPISNHLYFYWYRQILGQKVEFLVSFYNNEISEKSEIFDDQFSVERPDGSNFTLKIRSTKLEDSAMYFCASTPPTGAAYEQYFGPGTRLTVT.

This rearrangement joins TRBV4-2 to TRBJ2-7, with 11 bases that match TRBD1. The trim removed 4 bases at V and 2 bases at J, leaving 1 base unmatched. Germline values: CDR1 LGHNA, CDR2 YNFKEQ. The CDR3 is 14 amino acids. CDR3 bases: TGTGCCAGCAGCCCGGGACAGGGGGCCTACGAGCAGTACTTC. Translation gives CASSPGQGAYEQYF.